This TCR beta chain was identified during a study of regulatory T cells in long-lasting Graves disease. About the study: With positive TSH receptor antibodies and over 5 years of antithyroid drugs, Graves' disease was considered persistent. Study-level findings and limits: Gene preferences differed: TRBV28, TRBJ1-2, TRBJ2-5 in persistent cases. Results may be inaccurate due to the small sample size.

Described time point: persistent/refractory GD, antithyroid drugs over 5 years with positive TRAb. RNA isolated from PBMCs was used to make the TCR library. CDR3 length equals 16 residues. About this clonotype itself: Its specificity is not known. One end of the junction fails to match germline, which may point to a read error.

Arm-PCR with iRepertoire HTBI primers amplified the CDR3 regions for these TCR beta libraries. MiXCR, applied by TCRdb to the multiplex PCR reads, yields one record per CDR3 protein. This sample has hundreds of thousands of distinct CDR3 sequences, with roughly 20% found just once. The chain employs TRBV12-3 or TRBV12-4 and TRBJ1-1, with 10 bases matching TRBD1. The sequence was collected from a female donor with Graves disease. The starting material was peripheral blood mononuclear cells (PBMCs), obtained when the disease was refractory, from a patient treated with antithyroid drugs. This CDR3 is CASSTWTGGMNAEAFF. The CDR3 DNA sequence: TGTGCCAGCAGTACGTGGACAGGGGGGATGAACGCTGAAGCTTTCTTT.